This T cell receptor (beta chain) is from a study of glioma-infiltrating T cells. Germline assignment: CDR1 MNHEY and CDR2 SMNVEV (reference sequence). The CDR3 is 20 amino acids. The ends lost 6 bases at V and 2 bases at J; junction bases unmatched: 21. Amplification of TCR alpha and beta CDR3 regions from RNA used iRepertoire nested multiplex PCR. TCRdb ran MiXCR on the multiplex PCR reads and lists one entry per CDR3 protein. The table records about 140,000 distinct CDR3 sequences, roughly two fifths of them present only once. V and J are TRBV27 and TRBJ2-7; TRBD1 aligns across 11 bases. Sample: glioma tissue, nonneoplastic brain tissue, or PBMCs (not recorded which). The sequence came from a human donor with low-grade glioma or glioblastoma, undergoing nonglioma brain surgery, or in good health (not recorded which). Written as DNA, the CDR3 is TGTGCCAGCAGCCCCCGACGGCCCGGGACAGGGGGAGGGTGGGCCTACGAGCAGTACTTC. The encoded protein is CASSPRRPGTGGGWAYEQYF.